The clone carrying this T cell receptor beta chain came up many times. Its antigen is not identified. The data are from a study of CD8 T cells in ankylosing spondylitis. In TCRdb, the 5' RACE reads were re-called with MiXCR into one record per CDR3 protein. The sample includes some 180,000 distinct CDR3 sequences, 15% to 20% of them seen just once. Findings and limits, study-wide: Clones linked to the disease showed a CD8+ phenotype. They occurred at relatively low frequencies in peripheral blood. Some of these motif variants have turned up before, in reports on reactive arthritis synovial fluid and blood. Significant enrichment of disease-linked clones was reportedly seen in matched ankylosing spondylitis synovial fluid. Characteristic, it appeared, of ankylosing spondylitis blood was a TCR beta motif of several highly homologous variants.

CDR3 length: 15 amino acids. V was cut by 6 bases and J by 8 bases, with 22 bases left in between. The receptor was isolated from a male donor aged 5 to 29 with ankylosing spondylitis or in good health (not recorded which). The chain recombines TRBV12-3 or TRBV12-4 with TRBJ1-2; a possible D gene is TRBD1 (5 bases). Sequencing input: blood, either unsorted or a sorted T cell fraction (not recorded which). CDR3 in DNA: TGTGCCAGCAGCTACCTCGATATACGGCGACAGGGCTACACCTTC. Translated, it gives CASSYLDIRRQGYTF.